This TCR beta chain is from a study of blood T cell repertoires in COVID-19. Study as a whole: The United States, Italy and Spain supplied acute and convalescent COVID-19 samples.

TCRdb keeps only in-frame clones here, not all; method: immunoSEQ multiplex PCR. The sample includes around 250,000 clones, 90% of them seen just once. This CDR3 contains 15 residues. Germline-derived CDR1 and CDR2 are SGDLS and YYNGEE. J was trimmed by 3 bases and V by 3 bases; bases with no gene match: 3. This clonotype was obtained from a man aged 45 to 65 who had been exposed to COVID-19. Sequenced: PBMCs or T cells enriched from blood (not recorded which). The chain joins TRBV9 to TRBJ2-7; TRBD2 matches 13 bases. CDR3 sequence reads: CASSAGLAGYYEQYF. CDR3 in DNA: TGTGCCAGCAGCGCGGGACTAGCGGGGTACTACGAGCAGTACTTC. The full variable domain, rest sourced from reference TRBV9 and TRBJ2-7, is DSGVTQTPKHLITATGQRVTLRCSPRSGDLSVYWYQQSLDQGLQFLIQYYNGEERAKGNILERFSAQQFPDLHSELNLSSLELGDSALYFCASSAGLAGYYEQYFGPGTRLTVT.